The TCR beta chain described here comes from a study of beta chain features in type 1 diabetes (dated by TCRdb to the late 2010s). Background on the whole study: Mean age, gender distribution, total cell number and subset yield did not differ between patients and healthy donors. A total of 107,917,701 sorted cells were examined across all samples, and the number of cells per subset was strongly correlated with RNA yield. The study compared TCRB repertoires of sorted circulating CD4+ T cell subsets between recently diagnosed type 1 diabetes patients and matched healthy donors. Regulatory and stem cell-like memory subsets were obtained from only 8 patients and about 8 healthy donors, while naive and central memory subsets were obtained from all 28 donors. What the study reported, not specific to this receptor: Patients with type 1 diabetes made fewer insertions and deleted more nucleotides at VDJ recombination sites, implying thymic rearrangement abnormalities. HLA sub-analyses involved small numbers of individuals, so any influence of HLA type on TCRB rearrangement remained unresolved. Naive, central memory and regulatory TCRB repertoires appeared to be more alike among patients than among healthy donors. PCR may preferentially amplify shorter templates, but because patient and control samples were amplified and corrected together, any resulting skew would affect both groups equally. Type 1 diabetes patients showed a moderate but significant shortening of TCRB CDR3 length in all four CD4+ subsets. Because cDNA rather than genomic DNA was sequenced, highly expressing activated cells could have been over-represented, although no difference in activation and CD3 levels was found between groups.

Comment on this clone: The target of this receptor is not known. No clone much larger than this one lies a single base away; base qualities are absent.

Each donor gave one peripheral blood draw, roughly 110 mL on average, collected into heparinised tubes. A BD FACSAria II was used to sort naive, central memory, regulatory and stem cell-like memory CD4+ T cells with a panel that included CD45RO, CCR7, CD25, CD127, CD95 and CD27. Every sorted population had a purity above 95%. PBMCs were isolated right away by Lymphoprep density gradient centrifugation and were stained directly, without culture. Samples were stained and sorted in pairs, with one healthy donor and one patient per experiment, so that batch effects were minimized. All of the isolated RNA was reverse transcribed with the High Capacity cDNA Reverse Transcription Kit, so expressed TCRB transcripts were sequenced. Deep immunoSEQ sequencing was applied to naive, central memory and regulatory T cell samples, giving an average of roughly 3.5 million total reads per sample. After sorted cells were lysed in RLT buffer, RNA was extracted with DNase-treated RNeasy Micro or Mini kits, with the choice depending on cell number. To prevent cross-contamination, every cell subset was processed on its own, while patient and healthy donor samples were processed together. The immunoSEQ multiplex PCR was used to amplify TCRB sequences from cDNA, generating 87-bp fragments that spanned the CDR3 region. Amplicons were sequenced on the Illumina HiSeq platform. In the source study's methods: Synthetic template baselines were used to correct PCR bias computationally, reads within Hamming distance 2 were collapsed together, and singletons that could not be merged were discarded. Reads were aligned to IMGT to assign V, D and J genes, CDR3 length, and insertions or deletions at six rearrangement sites. Clonotype counts were normalized to sorted cell number within each subset before computing true diversity and Gini coefficients with the tcR R package. The overlap coefficient, calculated on TCRB nucleotide sequences, was used to measure repertoire sharing. Out-of-frame TCRB sequences from naive cells were analyzed to stand in for the pre-selection repertoire. The table was pulled from immuneACCESS by TCRdb, which kept in-frame rearrangements only. Such tables lose some clones; where checked, under half of the loss comes from unresolved V genes, and the rest has no known cause. V and J calls and clone size follow that table, whereas D and trimming were derived from the DNA. This sample has hundreds of thousands of clones in its table, and under 13% of those were observed once. The ten largest make up more than 0.015% of the sample.

The CDR3 has 16 amino acids, counting the end cysteine and phenylalanine. Only CDR3 DNA is held: 48 bases, read in frame from base 1. As encoded in the germline V gene (reference sequence), CDR1 is LNHNV while CDR2 is YYDKDF. V is clipped by 0 bases and J by 8 bases, and the sequence between their germline boundaries is 17 bases long. The TCR was taken from a man under 40 with type 1 diabetes. The chain was built from TRBV15 and TRBJ2-1; a tentative D call is TRBD1 (6 bases match). The specimen was naive CD4+ T cells from blood. Per the publication, the cell subset or site label means: true naive CD4+ T cells. The CDR3 in this case is CATSRDYGQGSHEQFF. The DNA sequence is as follows: TGTGCCACCAGCAGAGATTACGGCCAGGGGTCCCATGAGCAGTTCTTC. Where the CDR3 stops, the reference TRBV15 and TRBJ2-1 genes take over; the full variable domain is DAMVIQNPRYQVTQFGKPVTLSCSQTLNHNVMYWYQQKSSQAPKLLFHYYDKDFNNEADTPDNFQSRRPNTSFCFLDIRSPGLGDTAMYLCATSRDYGQGSHEQFFGPGTRLTVL.